This T cell receptor beta chain was recovered during a study of cytotoxic CD8 clonotypes in ibrutinib-treated CLL (dated by TCRdb to the early 2020s). Regarding the research as a whole: The cohort had 11 relapsed/refractory and under 16 treatment-naive patients; 17 were IGHV unmutated. Responses were partial in approximately 24 patients and complete in 2; after median 68 months follow-up, 14 stayed in remission and about twelve progressed. The response samples were drawn at a median of around eleven months into treatment, with a range of about 6 to 36 months. An average of roughly 270,000 productive templates and some 99,000 productive rearrangements was obtained per sample. Longitudinal samples were available for about 30% of the roughly 86 trial participants. Cryopreserved peripheral blood mononuclear cells were collected at three points: before therapy, at response, and at either sustained remission or disease progression. All remission and progressive disease samples were collected while patients were still receiving ibrutinib.

CDR1 is given as SGHRS and CDR2 as YFSETQ, both from the germline V gene. V is pruned by 4 bases and J by 7 bases, leaving 12 bases of the junction without a gene match. CDR3 length: 16 amino acids, cysteine to phenylalanine. The read is trimmed to its CDR3 DNA, 48 bases read in frame from base 1. The intended sense of this specimen's time point label: more than 10 months on ibrutinib. For TCR beta library preparation, roughly 2.2 micrograms of genomic DNA were isolated from cryopreserved PBMCs. Longitudinal blood samples from CLL patients on ibrutinib monotherapy underwent high-throughput TCR beta sequencing. Patients were enrolled in a phase 2 open-label single-center ibrutinib monotherapy trial. To note about this clone: Its antigen is unknown. No base-level quality is on record; no much larger clone is a single base apart.

The goal of deep resolution MiSeq sequencing was a depth between 1 in 1 million and 1 in 200,000 T cells, and coverage averaged 10x per clonotype. TCR beta libraries were generated with the immunoSEQ hsTCRB Kit. In the authors' own workflow: The data were analyzed with ImmunoSEQ Analyzer and ImmunoSEQ Data Assistant, and V, D and J gene assignments followed IMGT definitions. Clonality, with values ranging from 0 to 1, was calculated as one minus the normalized Shannon entropy of productive rearrangement frequencies. Only overrepresented clonotypes making up at least 0.05% of the repertoire of each patient were included in the public clonotype analysis. Thirteen age-matched healthy donor repertoires from immuneACCESS were used as controls for clonality. Sourced from immuneACCESS, this table was stored by TCRdb with only in-frame sequences that have V and J called. A share of the clones is absent; for the studies checked, an unresolved V gene accounts for under half, and the remainder has no known explanation. V and J calls and clone size are as listed in that table; D and trimming were resolved from the DNA. The sample table shows about 89,000 clones, and roughly 80% are seen once. About 30% of the sample lies in the top ten.

The paper as a whole reports these results and caveats: Public clonotypes were found to be uncommon and were observed to contract or remain stable during treatment; the increase in clonality was shown to reflect expansion of private clonotypes at ibrutinib response. Clonality increased at ibrutinib response, stayed stable in sustained remission, and fell back toward baseline at progression. At baseline, clonality was higher than in age-matched healthy donors and showed a strong correlation with circulating CD8+ T-cell counts. Sampling times were not matched between patients in sustained remission and patients whose disease was progressing, and lymph node repertoires were not examined.

In this chain, TRBV5-1 is recombined with TRBJ2-1; 9 central nucleotides agree with TRBD2. Sequenced material: PBMCs, taken after 12 months of ibrutinib treatment. The origin of this receptor is a human donor with chronic lymphocytic leukemia. CDR3 reads: CASSPTAGGPRNEQFF. The DNA sequence is given as TGCGCCAGCAGCCCAACCGCGGGGGGGCCTAGGAATGAGCAGTTCTTC.